This T cell receptor (beta chain) was recorded in a study of Graves' ophthalmopathy and Graves' hyperthyroidism. The overall study: The authors collected peripheral blood at initial diagnosis, before any treatment. Study conclusions and caveats: Classification of ophthalmopathy versus stable hyperthyroidism by a 13-signature model yielded around 88% sensitivity and just over 80% specificity.

Beta-chain TCR CDR3 regions were amplified from RNA transcripts. Investigators did first-round RT-PCR with HTBI primers, then second-round multiplex PCR. Via MiXCR, TCRdb re-called the multiplex PCR reads, giving one row per CDR3 protein. Of over 650,000 distinct CDR3 sequences listed, over 40% are singletons. PBMCs had their origin in fresh peripheral blood (approximately 10 ml). Note on this clonotype: Its antigen remains unknown. An end of the junction differs from the germline gene, which may be a read error.

CDR1 is SQVTM, CDR2 ANQGSEA, per germline. The CDR3 runs to 12 residues. The chain couples TRBV29-1 to TRBJ1-1; D possibly corresponds to TRBD1 (5 bases). The specimen sequenced was peripheral blood. This clonotype originated in an adult man with Graves' ophthalmopathy. The CDR3: CSVREQAVETFF. CDR3 DNA: TGCAGCGTTAGGGAACAGGCGGTTGAAACTTTCTTT.